This entry is about one TCR beta chain. The data were obtained in a study of Ad26.COV2.S vaccination and SARS-CoV-2 variants. Study-wide context: The authors gave Ad26.COV2.S intramuscularly, either once or twice 56 days apart.

Produced via immunoSEQ multiplex PCR; TCRdb's table is partial and in-frame only. The table has fewer than 400,000 clones, around 90% seen once. In germline, CDR1 is KGHDR, CDR2 SFDVKD. This CDR3 is built from 13 residues. Germline trimming cut 7 bases from V and 6 bases from J; bases unmatched to any gene: 5. The treatment: roughly 18 received Ad26.COV2.S at low or high dose, single or two shots; 5 received placebo; per-sample allocation not given. Sampling took place 63 days after the first vaccine or placebo injection. The sequence was obtained from a person between 18 and 65 years old who received the Ad26.COV2.S COVID-19 vaccine or a placebo. The material sequenced was peripheral blood, taken in a trial of Ad26.COV2.S vaccine versus placebo. The V and J genes are TRBV24-1 and TRBJ2-1; 7 bases match TRBD1. The CDR3 nucleotides read TGTGCCACCAGCACAGGGGTATCCAATGAGCAGTTCTTC. Amino acid sequence: CATSTGVSNEQFF.